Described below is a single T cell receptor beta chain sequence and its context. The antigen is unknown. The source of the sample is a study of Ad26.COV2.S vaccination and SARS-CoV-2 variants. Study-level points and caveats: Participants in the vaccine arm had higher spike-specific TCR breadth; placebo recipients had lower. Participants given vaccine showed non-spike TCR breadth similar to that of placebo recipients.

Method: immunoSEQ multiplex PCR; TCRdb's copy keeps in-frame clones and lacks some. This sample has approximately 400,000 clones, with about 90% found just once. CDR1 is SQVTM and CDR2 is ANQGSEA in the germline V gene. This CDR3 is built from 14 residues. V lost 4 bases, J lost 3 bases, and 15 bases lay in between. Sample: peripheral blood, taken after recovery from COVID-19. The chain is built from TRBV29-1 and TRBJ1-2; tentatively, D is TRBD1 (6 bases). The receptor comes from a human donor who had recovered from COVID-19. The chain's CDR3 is CSVGGGPGDYGYTF. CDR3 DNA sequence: TGCAGCGTTGGGGGGGGCCCGGGGGACTATGGCTACACCTTC.